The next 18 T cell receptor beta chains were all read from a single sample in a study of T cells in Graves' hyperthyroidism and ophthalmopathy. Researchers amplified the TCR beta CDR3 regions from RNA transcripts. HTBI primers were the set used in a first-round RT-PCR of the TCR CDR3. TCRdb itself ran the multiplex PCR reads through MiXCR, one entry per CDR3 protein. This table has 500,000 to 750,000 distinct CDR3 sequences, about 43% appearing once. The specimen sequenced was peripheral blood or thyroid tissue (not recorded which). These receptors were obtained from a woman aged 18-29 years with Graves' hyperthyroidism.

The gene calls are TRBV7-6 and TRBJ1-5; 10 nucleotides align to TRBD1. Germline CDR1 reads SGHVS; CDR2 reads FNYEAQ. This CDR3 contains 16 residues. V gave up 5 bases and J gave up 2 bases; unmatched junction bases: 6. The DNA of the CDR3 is TGTGCCAGCAGCCTAGGGGGGACAGGGGGCAATCAGCCCCAGCATTTT. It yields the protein CASSLGGTGGNQPQHF.

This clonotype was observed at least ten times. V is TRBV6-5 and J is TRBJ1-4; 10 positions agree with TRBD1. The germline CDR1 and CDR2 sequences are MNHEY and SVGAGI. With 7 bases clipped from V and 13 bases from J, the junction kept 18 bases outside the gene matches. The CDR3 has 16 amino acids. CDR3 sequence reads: CASKETGGSLGDGLFF. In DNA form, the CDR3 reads TGTGCCAGCAAAGAGACAGGGGGCTCTCTTGGGGATGGACTGTTTTTT.

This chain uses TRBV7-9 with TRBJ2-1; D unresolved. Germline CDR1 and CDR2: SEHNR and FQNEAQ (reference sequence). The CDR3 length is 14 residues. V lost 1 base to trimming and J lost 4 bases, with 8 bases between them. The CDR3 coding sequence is TGTGCCAGCAGCTTAGAATATACGTACAATGAGCAGTTCTTC. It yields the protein CASSLEYTYNEQFF.

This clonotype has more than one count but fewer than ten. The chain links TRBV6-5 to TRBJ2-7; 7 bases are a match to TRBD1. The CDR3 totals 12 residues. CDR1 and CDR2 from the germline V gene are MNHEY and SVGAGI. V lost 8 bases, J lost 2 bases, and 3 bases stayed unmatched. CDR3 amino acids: CASAGTAYEQYF. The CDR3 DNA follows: TGTGCCAGCGCCGGGACAGCCTACGAGCAGTACTTC.

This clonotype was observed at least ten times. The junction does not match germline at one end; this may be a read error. CDR3 DNA: TGTGCCAGCACTGAACGAGCCAAAACCTACGAGCAGTACTTC. It codes for CASTERAKTYEQYF. The chain carries TRBV2 and TRBJ2-7; no clear D gene. Per the germline V gene, CDR1 is SNHLY and CDR2 is FYNNEI. The CDR3 is made up of 14 amino acids.

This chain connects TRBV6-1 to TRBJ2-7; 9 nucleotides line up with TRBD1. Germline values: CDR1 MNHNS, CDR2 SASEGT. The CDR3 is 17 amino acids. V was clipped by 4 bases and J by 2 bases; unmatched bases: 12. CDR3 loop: CASSVEQGAYSPYEQYF. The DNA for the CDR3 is TGTGCCAGCAGTGTTGAACAGGGGGCTTACTCTCCCTACGAGCAGTACTTC.

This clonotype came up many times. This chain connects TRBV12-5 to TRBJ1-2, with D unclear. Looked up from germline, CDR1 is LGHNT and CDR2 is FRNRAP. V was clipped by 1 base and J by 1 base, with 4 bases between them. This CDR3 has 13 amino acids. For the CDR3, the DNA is TGTGCTAGTGGTTTGGGCTTTAACTATGGCTACACCTTC. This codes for CASGLGFNYGYTF.

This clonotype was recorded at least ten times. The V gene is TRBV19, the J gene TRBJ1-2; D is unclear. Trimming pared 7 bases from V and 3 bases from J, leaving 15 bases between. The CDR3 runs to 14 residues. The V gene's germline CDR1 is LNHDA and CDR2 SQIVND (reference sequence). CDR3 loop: CASIRNGFHYGYTF. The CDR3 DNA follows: TGTGCCAGTATAAGAAATGGTTTCCACTATGGCTACACCTTC.

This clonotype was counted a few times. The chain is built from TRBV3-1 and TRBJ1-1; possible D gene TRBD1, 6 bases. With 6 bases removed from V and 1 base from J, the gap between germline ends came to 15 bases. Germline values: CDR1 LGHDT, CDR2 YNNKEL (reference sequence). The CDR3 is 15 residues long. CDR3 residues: CASSGRGTQNTEAFF. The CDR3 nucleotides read TGTGCCAGCAGTGGCCGCGGGACACAGAACACTGAAGCTTTCTTT.

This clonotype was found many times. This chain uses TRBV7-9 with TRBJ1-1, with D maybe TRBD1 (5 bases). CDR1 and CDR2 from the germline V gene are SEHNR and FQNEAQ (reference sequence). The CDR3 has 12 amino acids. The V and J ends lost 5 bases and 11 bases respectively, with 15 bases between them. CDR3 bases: TGTGCCAGCAGCCGAAAGGGGCTCCCGGCTTTCTTT. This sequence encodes CASSRKGLPAFF.

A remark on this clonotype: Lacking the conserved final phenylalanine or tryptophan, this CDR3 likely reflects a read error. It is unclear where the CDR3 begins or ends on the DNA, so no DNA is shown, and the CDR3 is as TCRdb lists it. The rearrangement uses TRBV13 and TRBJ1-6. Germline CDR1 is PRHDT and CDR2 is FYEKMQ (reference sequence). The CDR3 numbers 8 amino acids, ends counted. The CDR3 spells CASRWTSA.

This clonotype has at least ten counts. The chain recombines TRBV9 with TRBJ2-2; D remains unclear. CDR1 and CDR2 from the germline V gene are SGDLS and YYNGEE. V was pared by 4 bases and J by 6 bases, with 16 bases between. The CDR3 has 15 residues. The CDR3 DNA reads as TGTGCCAGCAGCCTGGGATCAGGTTCTCCCGGGGAGCTGTTTTTT. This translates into CASSLGSGSPGELFF.

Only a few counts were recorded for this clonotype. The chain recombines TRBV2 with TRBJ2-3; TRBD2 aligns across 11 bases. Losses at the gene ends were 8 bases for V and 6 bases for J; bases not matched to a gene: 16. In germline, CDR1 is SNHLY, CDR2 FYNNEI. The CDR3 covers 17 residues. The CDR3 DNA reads TGTGCCAGCCGGGCGGGAGCTAGCGGGAGGTCGCGGGATACGCAGTATTTT. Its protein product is CASRAGASGRSRDTQYF.

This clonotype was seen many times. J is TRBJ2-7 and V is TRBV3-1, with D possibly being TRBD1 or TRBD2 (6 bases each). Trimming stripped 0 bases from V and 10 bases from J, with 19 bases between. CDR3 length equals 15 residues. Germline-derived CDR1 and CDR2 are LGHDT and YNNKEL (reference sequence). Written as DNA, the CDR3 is TGTGCCAGCAGCCAAGATATCTCACGAGGGGGGTCCCAGTACTTC. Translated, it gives CASSQDISRGGSQYF.

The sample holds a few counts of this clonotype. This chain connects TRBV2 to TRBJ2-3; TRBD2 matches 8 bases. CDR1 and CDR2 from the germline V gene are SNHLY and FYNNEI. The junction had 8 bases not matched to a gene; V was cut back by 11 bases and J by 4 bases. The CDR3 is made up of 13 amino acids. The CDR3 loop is CALTSSGPDTQYF. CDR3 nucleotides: TGTGCCCTGACCTCTAGCGGGCCAGATACGCAGTATTTT.

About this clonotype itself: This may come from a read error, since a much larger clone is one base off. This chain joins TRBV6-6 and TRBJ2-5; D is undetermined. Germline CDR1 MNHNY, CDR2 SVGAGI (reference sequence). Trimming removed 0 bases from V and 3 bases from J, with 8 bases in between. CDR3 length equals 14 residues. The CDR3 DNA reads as TGTGCCAGCAGTTACTCTAGGGCAGAAGAGACCCAGTACTTC. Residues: CASSYSRAEETQYF.

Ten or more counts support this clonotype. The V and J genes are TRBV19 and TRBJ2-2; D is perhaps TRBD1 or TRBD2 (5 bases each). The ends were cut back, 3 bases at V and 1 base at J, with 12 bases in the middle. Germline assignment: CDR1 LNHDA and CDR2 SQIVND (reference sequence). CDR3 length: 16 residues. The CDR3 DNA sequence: TGTGCCAGTAGTATGACCGGGACGGTGAACACCGGGGAGCTGTTTTTT. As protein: CASSMTGTVNTGELFF.

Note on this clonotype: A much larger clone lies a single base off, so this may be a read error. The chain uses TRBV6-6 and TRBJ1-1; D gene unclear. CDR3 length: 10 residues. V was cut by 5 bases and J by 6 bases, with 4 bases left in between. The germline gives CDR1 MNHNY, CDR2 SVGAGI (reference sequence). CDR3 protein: CASSEAEAFF. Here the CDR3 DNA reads TGTGCCAGCAGTGAAGCTGAAGCTTTCTTT.